Listed here is a single T cell receptor (beta chain). Its antigen is currently unknown. The source of the sample is a study of PD-1 blockade in mismatch repair-deficient tumors. Study-level information: Patients had around 11 mismatch repair-deficient cancer types and were previously treated and progressing. Study conclusions and caveats: After pembrolizumab, tumor-resident clones rose rapidly, then generally contracted before radiologic responses.

Time point specified: approximately ten-day in vitro stimulation with candidate mutation-associated neoantigen peptide 1. About seven ELISpot-reactive neoantigen peptides each drove an approximately ten-day in vitro stimulation. Only in-frame clones appear in the TCRdb table, and some are missing; sequencing was by immunoSEQ multiplex PCR. This table holds around 9,200 clones, about 90% found once. Trimming removed 5 bases from V and 6 bases from J, with 13 bases in between. Germline CDR1 MNHEY, CDR2 SMNVEV (reference sequence). This CDR3 is built from 13 residues. The V call is TRBV27, the J call TRBJ1-1; D is unclear. The material sequenced was cells cultured in vitro, taken from a patient treated with pembrolizumab. This sequence originates from an adult with mismatch repair-deficient cancer. The CDR3 nucleotides read TGTGCCAGCAGTCCCTTAGGAGGGCCTGAAGCTTTCTTT. It specifies CASSPLGGPEAFF.